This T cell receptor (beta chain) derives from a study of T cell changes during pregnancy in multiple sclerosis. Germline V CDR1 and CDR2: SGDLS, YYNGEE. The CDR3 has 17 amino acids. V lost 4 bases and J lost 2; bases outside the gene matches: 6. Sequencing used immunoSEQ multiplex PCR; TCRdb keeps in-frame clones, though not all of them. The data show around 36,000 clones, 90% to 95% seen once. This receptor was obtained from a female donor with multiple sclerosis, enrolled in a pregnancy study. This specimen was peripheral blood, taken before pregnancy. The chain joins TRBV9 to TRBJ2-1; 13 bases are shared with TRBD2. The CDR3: CASSTSGTSGAYNEQFF. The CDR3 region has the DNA TGTGCCAGCAGCACCTCCGGGACTAGCGGGGCCTACAATGAGCAGTTCTTC.